A selection of T cell receptor beta chains follows, all from one sample in a study of blood T cell repertoires in COVID-19. The data were produced by immunoSEQ multiplex PCR, yet TCRdb's version contains in-frame clones alone and is incomplete. Of about 330,000 clones detected, roughly 88% appear once; the ten largest clones hold 1.5% to 2%. The sample taken for sequencing was peripheral blood. Receptor source: a woman aged 45-65 years with acute or convalescent COVID-19. CDR3s include the opening cysteine and the closing phenylalanine or tryptophan. Fields, in order: D gene, V gene, J gene, clone size, CDR3 DNA, CDR3 protein. A D gene is named only where the DNA matches it firmly. Clone size is given for some rows only: seen once, a few or many times, or a class if the clone is expanded.

D: TRBD2
V: TRBV4-1
J: TRBJ2-1
size: NA
DNA: TGCGCCAGCAGGTACTCTAGCGGTAGCTCCTACAATGAGCAGTTCTTC
CDR3: CASRYSSGSSYNEQFF

D: TRBD1
V: TRBV18
J: TRBJ2-1
size: NA
DNA: TGTGCCAGCTCACCAAAGACAGGGGGCAATGAGCAGTTCTTC
CDR3: CASSPKTGGNEQFF

D: TRBD2
V: TRBV29-1
J: TRBJ2-2
size: once
DNA: TGCAGCGTTGTTGCGGGAGATGCGTCCGGGGAGCTGTTTTTT
CDR3: CSVVAGDASGELFF

D: TRBD1
V: TRBV4-3
J: TRBJ1-1
size: NA
DNA: TGCGCCAGCAGCCAAGTAAACAGGGGGTTCACTGAAGCTTTCTTT
CDR3: CASSQVNRGFTEAFF

D: NA
V: TRBV7-2
J: TRBJ2-2
size: NA
DNA: TGTGCCAGCAGCCACGGACGGGATATAGACACCGGGGAGCTGTTTTTT
CDR3: CASSHGRDIDTGELFF

D: NA
V: TRBV30
J: TRBJ1-5
size: few
DNA: TGTGCCTGGAATGGGGGGAACTTTCAGCCCCAGCATTTT
CDR3: CAWNGGNFQPQHF

D: NA
V: TRBV6-2/TRBV6-3
J: TRBJ2-7
size: NA
DNA: TGTGCCAGCAGTTACCTAGGGCGGGCAGGGGACGAGCAGTACTTC
CDR3: CASSYLGRAGDEQYF

D: TRBD1
V: TRBV15
J: TRBJ1-5
size: NA
DNA: TGTGCCACCTCTACCGGGACAGGGGTCAATCAGCCCCAGCATTTT
CDR3: CATSTGTGVNQPQHF

D: NA
V: TRBV4-1
J: TRBJ1-5
size: NA
DNA: TGCGCCAGCAGCCAACGCCCTGGAGGACCGTCTAGCAATCAGCCCCAGCATTTT
CDR3: CASSQRPGGPSSNQPQHF

D: NA
V: TRBV7-2
J: TRBJ2-3
size: NA
DNA: TGTGCCAGCAGCTTCCCCCCGAGGTCAGATACGCAGTATTTT
CDR3: CASSFPPRSDTQYF

D: TRBD1
V: TRBV27
J: TRBJ1-1
size: NA
DNA: TGTGCCAGCAGTTTATCGGCAGGGGGGAACATGAACACTGAAGCTTTCTTT
CDR3: CASSLSAGGNMNTEAFF

D: NA
V: TRBV10-3
J: TRBJ1-1
size: NA
DNA: TGTGCCATCAGTGGGTTTACAGAGGGGAACACTGAAGCTTTCTTT
CDR3: CAISGFTEGNTEAFF

D: NA
V: TRBV11-2
J: TRBJ2-1
size: NA
DNA: TGTGCCAGCAGCCCGGCGGTGGTTGAGCAGTTCTTC
CDR3: CASSPAVVEQFF

D: NA
V: TRBV27
J: TRBJ2-7
size: once
DNA: TGTGCCAGCAGTCTTATATCGCAGGGCCTGTACGAGCAGTACTTC
CDR3: CASSLISQGLYEQYF

D: TRBD1
V: TRBV5-1
J: TRBJ2-5
size: NA
DNA: TGCGCCAGCAGCGTACCGGGACAGCAAGAGACCCAGTACTTC
CDR3: CASSVPGQQETQYF

D: NA
V: TRBV3-1/TRBV3-2
J: TRBJ2-3
size: NA
DNA: TGTGCCAGCAGCCGCGCGGCTATCGCAGATACGCAGTATTTT
CDR3: CASSRAAIADTQYF

D: TRBD1
V: TRBV4-1
J: TRBJ1-1
size: NA
DNA: TGCGCCAGCAGCCTCATATACAGGGGGAACACTGAAGCTTTCTTT
CDR3: CASSLIYRGNTEAFF

D: NA
V: TRBV5-5
J: TRBJ2-1
size: NA
DNA: TGTGCCAGCAGCTTGGGGCAGATGTACAATGAGCAGTTCTTC
CDR3: CASSLGQMYNEQFF

D: TRBD2
V: TRBV11-1
J: TRBJ2-1
size: few
DNA: TGTGCCAGCAGCTTGATTAGCGGGGCCGAGGAGTTCTTC
CDR3: CASSLISGAEEFF

D: TRBD2
V: TRBV7-9
J: TRBJ2-3
size: NA
DNA: TGTGCCAGCAGCTCGCGACTAGCGGGAAGGCTGGGTACGCAGTATTTT
CDR3: CASSSRLAGRLGTQYF

D: NA
V: TRBV28
J: TRBJ1-2
size: NA
DNA: TGTGCCAGCAGTTTATTAGGGGACTATGGCTACACCTTC
CDR3: CASSLLGDYGYTF

D: TRBD2
V: TRBV10-3
J: TRBJ2-5
size: NA
DNA: TGTGCCATCAGTGAGTCGAGGACTAGCGTAGCACAGTACCAAGAGACCCAGTACTTC
CDR3: CAISESRTSVAQYQETQYF

D: TRBD2
V: TRBV5-4
J: TRBJ2-7
size: NA
DNA: TGTGCCAGCAGCGTAACTAGCGGGAGCTCCTACGAGCAGTACTTC
CDR3: CASSVTSGSSYEQYF

D: NA
V: TRBV27
J: TRBJ2-4
size: NA
DNA: TGTGCCAGCAGTCCCCTAGAGGGGGGGTTTCAGTACTTC
CDR3: CASSPLEGGFQYF

D: NA
V: TRBV18
J: TRBJ2-5
size: NA
DNA: TGTGCCAGCTCACCACGGTTCGCTGAGAAAGAGACCCAGTACTTC
CDR3: CASSPRFAEKETQYF

D: TRBD2
V: TRBV7-6
J: TRBJ2-2
size: NA
DNA: TGTGCCAGCAGCTTAGAACTAGCGGGAGGAACCGGGGAGCTGTTTTTT
CDR3: CASSLELAGGTGELFF

D: TRBD2
V: TRBV25-1
J: TRBJ2-5
size: NA
DNA: TGTGCCAGCAGTGAATGGCTAGCGGATCAAGAGACCCAGTACTTC
CDR3: CASSEWLADQETQYF

D: NA
V: TRBV28
J: TRBJ1-2
size: NA
DNA: TGTGCCAGCAGCGTGATACAGGGTAGCTATGGCTACACCTTC
CDR3: CASSVIQGSYGYTF

D: TRBD1
V: TRBV19
J: TRBJ1-2
size: NA
DNA: TGTGCCAGCGGGACAGCCTTCTATGGCTACACCTTC
CDR3: CASGTAFYGYTF

D: NA
V: TRBV11-1
J: TRBJ1-1
size: NA
DNA: TGTGCCAGCAGCTTACTACTAACTCGGACACCCCCCTCAGTTTTCTTT
CDR3: CASSLLLTRTPPSVFF

D: NA
V: TRBV28
J: TRBJ2-7
size: NA
DNA: TGTGCCAGCAGTTTAGTGGGGAGGGGGGAGCAGTACTTC
CDR3: CASSLVGRGEQYF

D: NA
V: TRBV12-3/TRBV12-4
J: TRBJ1-1
size: NA
DNA: TGTGCCAGCAGCCTTCGGGTTAAGGAAGCTTTCTTT
CDR3: CASSLRVKEAFF

D: NA
V: TRBV7-2
J: TRBJ2-7
size: NA
DNA: TGTGCCAGCAGCAACTACCCCGGAGGCGAGCAGTACTTC
CDR3: CASSNYPGGEQYF

D: TRBD1
V: TRBV9
J: TRBJ1-1
size: few
DNA: TGTGCCAGCAGCGACTATACAGGGGGCACTGAAGCTTTCTTT
CDR3: CASSDYTGGTEAFF

D: TRBD1
V: TRBV4-1
J: TRBJ2-5
size: once
DNA: TGCGCCAGCAGCCAAGATCCCCAGGGGGCTAGGGAGACCCAGTACTTC
CDR3: CASSQDPQGARETQYF

D: NA
V: TRBV7-2
J: TRBJ2-7
size: NA
DNA: TGTGCCAGCAGCTTAGCGCCGAGGTCGGGCGAGCAGTACTTC
CDR3: CASSLAPRSGEQYF

D: NA
V: TRBV27
J: TRBJ2-2
size: NA
DNA: TGTGCCAGCCTCGGGGCCGGGGAGCTGTTTTTT
CDR3: CASLGAGELFF

D: NA
V: TRBV5-1
J: TRBJ1-1
size: NA
DNA: TGCGCCAGCAGCAGCGACCGGGGGAACACTGAAGCTTTCTTT
CDR3: CASSSDRGNTEAFF

D: NA
V: TRBV28
J: TRBJ2-3
size: NA
DNA: TGTGCCAGCAGTTCACAGGGGAGGAGTACAGATACGCAGTATTTT
CDR3: CASSSQGRSTDTQYF

D: TRBD1
V: TRBV5-6
J: TRBJ1-2
size: NA
DNA: TGTGCCAGCAGCTTGGCGGGACAGCATTACTATGGCTACACCTTC
CDR3: CASSLAGQHYYGYTF

D: NA
V: TRBV9
J: TRBJ2-1
size: NA
DNA: TGTGCCAGCAGCGTAGGGAGGGCTGGATACTACAATGAGCAGTTCTTC
CDR3: CASSVGRAGYYNEQFF

D: NA
V: TRBV28
J: TRBJ1-5
size: NA
DNA: TGTGCCAGCAGGGGGGCAGGCAATCAGCCCCAGCATTTT
CDR3: CASRGAGNQPQHF

D: NA
V: TRBV5-1
J: TRBJ1-4
size: NA
DNA: TGCGCCAGCAGCTGGGGGGAAGCAACTAATGAAAAACTGTTTTTT
CDR3: CASSWGEATNEKLFF

D: TRBD2
V: TRBV10-1
J: TRBJ2-6
size: NA
DNA: TGCGCCAGCGGGCCGGGACTAGCGAAGTCTGGGGCCAACGTCCTGACTTTC
CDR3: CASGPGLAKSGANVLTF

D: NA
V: TRBV7-2
J: TRBJ2-3
size: NA
DNA: TGTGCCAGCAGCGCGAGCACAGATACGCAGTATTTT
CDR3: CASSASTDTQYF

D: NA
V: TRBV27
J: TRBJ2-3
size: once
DNA: TGTGCCAGCATCGCGGGGTTTGCTCTATGGGATACGCAGTATTTT
CDR3: CASIAGFALWDTQYF

D: TRBD2
V: TRBV27
J: TRBJ2-4
size: NA
DNA: TGTGCCAGCAGGATACTAGCGGGAGGGGGGGAAAACATTCAGTACTTC
CDR3: CASRILAGGGENIQYF

D: NA
V: TRBV27
J: TRBJ2-1
size: NA
DNA: TGTGCCAGCAGTTTATACCCGACGACAGGTCAGTTCTTC
CDR3: CASSLYPTTGQFF

D: NA
V: TRBV7-2
J: TRBJ1-4
size: NA
DNA: TGTGCCAGCAGCTTAGCACTCGGGGTTCAAGAAAAACTGTTTTTT
CDR3: CASSLALGVQEKLFF

D: NA
V: TRBV28
J: TRBJ1-1
size: once
DNA: TGTGCCAGCAGCCCTAGGTCCTCTGCTTTCTTT
CDR3: CASSPRSSAFF

D: TRBD1
V: TRBV2
J: TRBJ1-5
size: NA
DNA: TGTGCCAGCGCCCAGGGGGTCAATCAGCCCCAGCATTTT
CDR3: CASAQGVNQPQHF

D: NA
V: TRBV7-9
J: TRBJ2-3
size: NA
DNA: TGTGCCAGCAGCTCGAAATGGGACACCAGCACAGATACGCAGTATTTT
CDR3: CASSSKWDTSTDTQYF

D: TRBD1
V: TRBV19
J: TRBJ1-5
size: NA
DNA: TGTGCCAGTAGTAGGACAGGGACGACTCAGCCCCAGCATTTT
CDR3: CASSRTGTTQPQHF

D: TRBD2
V: TRBV11-2
J: TRBJ2-7
size: NA
DNA: TGTGCCAGCAGCTTAGGGCTAGCGGGAACCTACGAGCAGTACTTC
CDR3: CASSLGLAGTYEQYF

D: NA
V: TRBV2
J: TRBJ2-7
size: NA
DNA: TGTGCCAGCAGTGTATATCAGGGAACCGAGCAGTACTTC
CDR3: CASSVYQGTEQYF

D: NA
V: TRBV5-1
J: TRBJ1-1
size: NA
DNA: TGCGCCAGCAGCTTGGCCGGAGCAGGGGTCTCCGAAGCTTTCTTT
CDR3: CASSLAGAGVSEAFF

D: TRBD1
V: TRBV6-1
J: TRBJ1-2
size: NA
DNA: TGTGCCAGCAGGTCCACAGGGGCAAAGGGTGGCTACACCTTC
CDR3: CASRSTGAKGGYTF